This entry lists 30 T cell receptor beta chains sequenced from one sample in a study of blood T cells in healthy people across ages (dated by TCRdb to between 2015 and 2016). Library preparation employed 5' RACE. Sequencing used an Illumina HiSeq 2500. A second 7 to 11 cycle PCR used a sample-barcoded 5' primer and a J-beta primer mix. In TCRdb, the public reads were trimmed at Q25 with fastp and aligned with MiXCR, with productive beta chains retained. Each CDR3 protein appears once, grouped with its most common genes and DNA. This sample has some 900,000 distinct CDR3 sequences in its table, and 29% of those were observed once. The top ten clones comprise 17% of the sample. Material for sequencing was blood. All receptors derive from a woman of 80 years or more in good health.

This clonotype was counted between two and nine times. A much larger clone sits a single nucleotide away, making a read error possible. The CDR3 spells CAISANTGVGEQYF. The CDR3 nucleotides are TGTGCCATCAGTGCGAATACAGGGGTCGGTGAGCAGTACTTC. This chain connects TRBV10-3 to TRBJ2-5; 7 nucleotides match TRBD1. Germline V gene lookup returns CDR1 ENHRY and CDR2 SYGVKD. With 4 bases clipped from V and 11 bases from J, the junction kept 13 bases outside the gene matches. The CDR3 covers 14 residues.

This clonotype was seen ten or more times. The rearrangement joins TRBV18 to TRBJ2-6; possible D gene TRBD2, 5 bases. The V end was cut by 3 bases, the J end by 4 bases, with 19 bases between. The CDR3 is 18 residues long. Germline values: CDR1 KGHSH, CDR2 LQKENI. CDR3 loop: CASSPSSPGSGGANVLTF. The CDR3, as DNA: TGTGCCAGCTCACCGAGCAGTCCGGGGTCGGGAGGGGCCAACGTCCTGACTTTC.

This clonotype was seen repeatedly, ten times or more. This sequence joins TRBV20-1 and TRBJ2-1; D is possibly TRBD1 (5 bases). The CDR3 is 18 amino acids. CDR1 is DFQATT, CDR2 SNEGSKA, per germline (reference sequence). V gave up 0 bases and J gave up 0 bases, with 18 bases separating them. The CDR3: CSARDQGARKDSYNEQFF. In nucleotides, the CDR3 is TGCAGTGCTAGAGATCAAGGGGCGAGGAAAGACTCCTACAATGAGCAGTTCTTC.

This clonotype was recorded at least ten times. The chain carries TRBV5-4 and TRBJ2-5; 9 positions match TRBD1. Germline CDR1 SGHNT, CDR2 YYREEE (reference sequence). V trimming: 6 bases; J trimming: 5 bases; junction bases outside the gene matches: 11. This CDR3 is built from 15 residues. The CDR3 loop is CASNHHTGGGETQYF. CDR3 bases: TGTGCCAGCAACCACCACACAGGGGGCGGTGAGACCCAGTACTTC.

In its sample, this clonotype was seen many times. The chain is built from TRBV6-2 or TRBV6-3 and TRBJ2-3; D possibly matches TRBD1 or TRBD2 (5 bases each). This CDR3 has 16 amino acids. The germline V and J ends were trimmed by 7 bases and 2 bases, with 19 bases remaining between them. The V gene's germline CDR1 is MNHEY and CDR2 SVGEGT. The CDR3 sequence is CASTLDGGGTTDTQYF. The CDR3 DNA reads TGTGCCAGCACCTTAGATGGGGGTGGGACCACAGATACGCAGTATTTT.

Many counts were recorded for this clonotype. The rearrangement uses TRBV7-7 and TRBJ1-2; TRBD1 agrees at 7 bases. Trimming cost V 3 bases and J 3 bases; bases outside gene matches: 10. CDR1 SSHAT and CDR2 FNYEAQ come from the germline V gene (reference sequence). CDR3 length: 16 residues. The CDR3 sequence: CASSFKQGREDYGYTF. The CDR3 nucleotides are TGTGCCAGCAGCTTTAAACAGGGGAGAGAGGACTATGGCTACACCTTC.

Only a few counts were recorded for this clonotype. The V call is TRBV7-8, the J call TRBJ1-2; 7 bases fit TRBD1. Trimming cost V 4 bases and J 8 bases; bases outside gene matches: 7. The CDR3 sequence is 13 residues long. The germline gives CDR1 SGHVS, CDR2 FQNEAQ. CDR3 sequence reads: CASSSTGIGGYTF. CDR3 bases: TGTGCCAGCAGCTCGACAGGGATAGGAGGCTACACCTTC.

This clonotype appeared a few times. The CDR3 bases are TGCAGCGTGAGACTGAACTCTGGAAACACCATATATTTT. Translation: CSVRLNSGNTIYF. J is TRBJ1-3 and V is TRBV29-1; D is uncertain. Germline CDR1 SQVTM, CDR2 ANQGSEA. With 6 bases removed from V and 0 bases from J, the gap between germline ends came to 9 bases. CDR3 size: 13 residues.

A word on this clonotype: Mismatch with germline at one junction end may stem from a read error. V usage is TRBV11-2 and J usage is TRBJ2-2; D perhaps matches TRBD2 (5 bases). Germline V gene sequence: CDR1 SGHAT, CDR2 FQNNGV. This CDR3 has 18 residues. CDR3 region: CASSPFPMSRATTGERFF. CDR3 in DNA: TGTGCCAGCAGCCCATTCCCCATGAGTAGGGCTACCACCGGGGAGCGGTTTTTT. The full variable domain, its missing parts supplied by reference TRBV11-2 and TRBJ2-2, is EAGVAQSPRYKIIEKRQSVAFWCNPISGHATLYWYQQILGQGPKLLIQFQNNGVVDDSQLPKDRFSAERLKGVDSTLKIQPAKLEDSAVYLCASSPFPMSRATTGERFFGEGSRLTVL.

In its sample, this clonotype was seen many times. The V call is TRBV5-1, the J call TRBJ2-5, with 8 nucleotides matching TRBD1. The length of the CDR3 is 14 residues. Germline V lookup: CDR1 SGHRS, CDR2 YFSETQ. Trimming at V came to 7 bases and at J to 5 bases, leaving 10 bases not matched to a gene. CDR3 coding DNA: TGCGCCAGCCGGTCGCTACAGGGGGGTGAGACCCAGTACTTC. This codes for CASRSLQGGETQYF.

This clonotype has more than one count but fewer than ten. The rearrangement joins TRBV20-1 to TRBJ2-5, with a weak D call TRBD2 (5 bases). Between the trimmed V and J ends, which lost 6 bases and 2 bases, there was a span of 13 bases. The germline V gene has CDR1 DFQATT and CDR2 SNEGSKA (reference sequence). The CDR3 loop spans 13 amino acids. Written as DNA, the CDR3 is TGCAGTGCCCACCCGGGGAATCAAGAGACCCAGTACTTC. This sequence encodes CSAHPGNQETQYF.

This clonotype showed up many times. V gene TRBV6-5 combines with J gene TRBJ2-5; TRBD1 matches 9 bases. J was trimmed by 5 bases and V by 4 bases; bases with no gene match: 5. CDR3 length equals 14 residues. Germline assignment: CDR1 MNHEY and CDR2 SVGAGI. CDR3 residues: CASSFNRGQETQYF. The CDR3 DNA follows: TGTGCCAGCAGTTTCAACAGGGGGCAGGAGACCCAGTACTTC.

This clonotype was found once. The chain joins TRBV3-1 to TRBJ2-2, with a tentative D call TRBD2 (7 bases). The CDR3 has 17 amino acids. Trimming stripped 0 bases from V and 3 bases from J, with 14 bases between. Germline CDR1 is LGHDT and CDR2 is YNNKEL (reference sequence). CDR3 loop: CASSQEMGGPHTGELFF. In nucleotides, the CDR3 is TGTGCCAGCAGCCAAGAGATGGGGGGGCCGCACACCGGGGAGCTGTTTTTT. Supplemented by reference TRBV3-1 and TRBJ2-2, the full variable domain reads DTAVSQTPKYLVTQMGNDKSIKCEQNLGHDTMYWYKQDSKKFLKIMFSYNNKELIINETVPNRFSPKSPDKAHLNLHINSLELGDSAVYFCASSQEMGGPHTGELFFGEGSRLTVL.

The chain recombines TRBV7-9 with TRBJ2-1; D is perhaps TRBD1 or TRBD2 (6 bases each). V was clipped by 5 bases and J by 8 bases, with 22 bases between them. This CDR3 has 16 residues. Per the germline V gene, CDR1 is SEHNR and CDR2 is FQNEAQ (reference sequence). The DNA for the CDR3 is TGTGCCAGCAGCACCCGGGCCGGGGGCGGAAAGGATGAGCAGTTCTTC. This translates into CASSTRAGGGKDEQFF.

This clonotype has just a few counts. V and J are TRBV11-3 and TRBJ2-7, with 9 bases lining up with TRBD2. Germline loops: CDR1 SGHNT, CDR2 YENEEA. V was pared by 5 bases and J by 1 base, with 6 bases of the junction left unmatched. This CDR3 is 15 amino acids long. CDR3 nucleotides: TGTGCCAGCAGCCTGAGCGGGGGGATTTCCTACGAGCAGTACTTC. It encodes CASSLSGGISYEQYF.

This clonotype was detected many times. The chain joins TRBV25-1 to TRBJ2-1, with 8 bases that match TRBD2. The CDR3 consists of 15 residues. The V and J ends lost 4 bases and 1 base, in that order; junction bases with no gene match: 3. Germline V gene data show CDR1 as MGHDK and CDR2 as SYGVNS. The CDR3 reads CASSGSGVSYNEQFF. In DNA form, the CDR3 reads TGTGCCAGCAGTGGTAGCGGGGTATCCTACAATGAGCAGTTCTTC.

As to this clonotype: This could be a read error, since a much larger clone is one nucleotide away. The chain is built from TRBV27 and TRBJ2-5; D remains unclear. Germline CDR1 reads MNHEY; CDR2 reads SMNVEV (reference sequence). Trimming took off 2 bases at V and 11 bases at J, with 18 bases between the two ends. The CDR3 contains 14 residues. CDR3 region: CASSLAGPRNEQYF. CDR3 nucleotides: TGTGCCAGCAGTTTAGCCGGGCCGCGCAATGAGCAGTACTTC.

This clonotype was recorded at least ten times. CDR3 nucleotides: TGTGCCAGCAGTGAAACGTCCTGGGGGGAGACCCAGTACTTC. This codes for CASSETSWGETQYF. The chain links TRBV6-1 to TRBJ2-5, with D possibly called TRBD1 or TRBD2 (5 bases each). CDR1 is MNHNS, CDR2 SASEGT, per germline. The V gene lost 2 bases and the J gene lost 5 bases, with 12 bases spanning the gap. The CDR3 is 14 residues long.

This clonotype came up a few times. V gene TRBV4-3 combines with J gene TRBJ1-4; D remains ambiguous. Germline V gene data show CDR1 as LGHNA and CDR2 as YSLEER. The CDR3 runs 15 residues. The V and J ends lost 1 base and 7 bases respectively, with 13 bases between them. The CDR3 DNA follows: TGCGCCAGCAGCCAAGTAGGGCAAAAGAGTGAAAAACTGTTTTTT. Its protein product is CASSQVGQKSEKLFF.

This clonotype was observed a handful of times. This may be a read error: a much more frequent sequence differs by one nucleotide. This chain links TRBV10-3 with TRBJ2-5, with D possibly called TRBD1 or TRBD2 (5 bases each). CDR1 ENHRY and CDR2 SYGVKD come from the germline V gene. With 5 bases removed from V and 11 bases from J, the gap between germline ends came to 18 bases. The CDR3 loop spans 13 amino acids. Written as DNA, the CDR3 is TGTGCCATCAGTTGGGGGAAAGAGTCTGAGCAGTACTTC. It codes for CAISWGKESEQYF.

There are many counts of this clonotype. The rearrangement links TRBV24-1 to TRBJ2-1, with D tentatively TRBD2 (6 bases). This CDR3 has 14 residues. Germline V lookup: CDR1 KGHDR, CDR2 SFDVKD. Trimming pared 4 bases from V and 10 bases from J, leaving 16 bases between. CDR3 nucleotide sequence: TGTGCCACCAGTGACTCGACTAGGTCATTCGAGCAGTTCTTC. Translation: CATSDSTRSFEQFF.

For this clonotype: This clone may be a read error of a much larger clone one base away. The J gene is TRBJ2-5, the V gene TRBV3-1; possibly TRBD1 for D (6 bases). The last part of the DNA fits TRBJ2-1 better; the J call may be wrong. The germline V gene has CDR1 LGHDT and CDR2 YNNKEL (reference sequence). The CDR3 is 15 residues long. The CDR3 spells CASRGPGTHQETQFF. CDR3 DNA sequence: TGTGCCAGCAGGGGACCCGGGACACACCAAGAGACCCAGTTCTTC.

The chain combines TRBV3-1 with TRBJ2-3; 10 bases line up with TRBD2. The CDR3 contains 19 residues. V lost 0 bases to trimming and J lost 1 base; unmatched junction nucleotides: 10. The germline CDR1 and CDR2 sequences are LGHDT and YNNKEL (reference sequence). The CDR3 DNA follows: TGTGCCAGCAGCCAAGATAGGATGGGGACTAGCGAAGGCACAGATACGCAGTATTTT. The encoded protein is CASSQDRMGTSEGTDTQYF.

The sample holds a few counts of this clonotype. Just one base apart from a much larger clone, this may be a read error. The V call is TRBV5-1, the J call TRBJ1-2; the match to TRBD1 covers 9 bases. CDR1 is SGHRS and CDR2 is YFSETQ in the germline V gene. The CDR3 contains 15 residues. CDR3 residues: CASSWGQGGNYDYTF. As DNA, the CDR3 is TGCGCCAGCAGCTGGGGACAGGGCGGGAACTATGACTACACCTTC.

The DNA of the CDR3 is TGTGCCAGCAGCCATATGCCTAACTATGGCTACACCTTC. This translates into CASSHMPNYGYTF. The chain uses TRBV14 and TRBJ1-2; D is unclear. The CDR3 consists of 13 residues. Germline-derived CDR1 and CDR2 are SGHDN and FVKESK. Trimming took 3 bases from V and 0 from J, leaving 5 bases between them.

This clonotype was observed at least ten times. V is TRBV3-1 and J is TRBJ2-6; D not resolved. Germline V lookup: CDR1 LGHDT, CDR2 YNNKEL (reference sequence). V lost 1 base and J 3 bases, leaving 13 bases between the germline ends. CDR3 length: 17 amino acids. The CDR3 DNA sequence: TGTGCCAGCAGCCAAGGGTTTGGGTTGAATGGGGCCAACGTCCTGACTTTC. This encodes CASSQGFGLNGANVLTF.

CDR3 sequence: CASSYTGLAEFGTQYF. The CDR3 region has the DNA TGTGCCAGCAGTTACACAGGACTAGCGGAATTTGGGACCCAGTACTTC. This chain joins TRBV6-2 or TRBV6-3 and TRBJ2-5, with 10 bases lining up with TRBD2. This CDR3 has 16 residues. V trimming: 2 bases; J trimming: 7 bases; junction bases outside the gene matches: 10. CDR1 MNHEY and CDR2 SVGEGT come from the germline V gene.

This clonotype occurred many times. V and J are TRBV6-2 or TRBV6-3 and TRBJ1-2; TRBD1 matches 7 bases. The V segment lost 2 bases and the J segment 5 bases; nucleotides outside the gene matches: 5. Germline CDR1 MNHEY, CDR2 SVGEGT. This CDR3 has 14 residues. Here the CDR3 DNA reads TGTGCCAGCAGTTACGGGACAGCGGGATATGGCTACACCTTC. This sequence encodes CASSYGTAGYGYTF.

The J gene is TRBJ2-7, the V gene TRBV20-1; perhaps TRBD2 as D (6 bases). The DNA end favors TRBJ2-4, so the J call may be wrong. Germline CDR1 and CDR2: DFQATT and SNEGSKA (reference sequence). This CDR3 is built from 15 residues. The CDR3 reads CSARVRGGNADIQYF. CDR3 coding DNA: TGCAGTGCTAGAGTACGGGGCGGGAACGCGGACATTCAGTACTTC.

This clonotype was detected only a few times. The V gene is TRBV20-1, the J gene TRBJ2-3; D tentatively reads TRBD1 or TRBD2 (7 bases each). This CDR3 spans 14 amino acids. Germline V gives CDR1 DFQATT, CDR2 SNEGSKA (reference sequence). The ends were cut back, 8 bases at V and 2 bases at J, with 17 bases in the middle. The CDR3 protein is CSRRGQRDTDTQYF. For the CDR3, the DNA is TGCAGTCGGCGGGGACAGCGGGACACAGATACGCAGTATTTT.